Below are 4 T cell receptor beta chains sequenced from a single sample in a study of cytotoxic CD8 clonotypes in ibrutinib-treated CLL. This table comes from immunoSEQ multiplex PCR, and its TCRdb copy is limited to in-frame clones, with some not included. Counted here are 76,000 or so clones, 75% to 90% occurring once; the ten biggest clones make up around 36%. Material: PBMCs, obtained after 24 months of ibrutinib treatment. The receptors derive from a human donor with chronic lymphocytic leukemia.

In this sample, this clone turned up once. The chain employs TRBV6-1 and TRBJ1-4, with D possibly TRBD1 on 5 matching bases. V gave up 6 bases and J gave up 3 bases, with 8 bases separating them. Germline loops: CDR1 MNHNS, CDR2 SASEGT. CDR3 length equals 13 residues. The CDR3 sequence is CASRGGSNEKLFF. The DNA of the CDR3 is TGTGCCAGCAGGGGGGGATCTAATGAAAAACTGTTTTTT.

The chain links TRBV7-9 to TRBJ2-7; 7 bases match TRBD2. Germline CDR1 reads SEHNR; CDR2 reads FQNEAQ (reference sequence). Trimming removed 7 bases from V and 3 bases from J; junction bases left unmatched: 6. There are 13 residues in the CDR3. CDR3: CASTPERGYEQYF. The CDR3 nucleotides are TGTGCCAGCACCCCGGAGCGGGGCTACGAGCAGTACTTC.

The chain links TRBV5-1 to TRBJ2-7; 7 bases are shared with TRBD1. CDR3 length equals 13 residues. Germline loops: CDR1 SGHRS, CDR2 YFSETQ. Trimming removed 4 bases from V and 2 bases from J; junction bases left unmatched: 3. CDR3 region: CASSPGTAYEQYF. The CDR3 DNA reads TGCGCCAGCAGCCCAGGGACAGCCTACGAGCAGTACTTC. The full variable domain, rest sourced from reference TRBV5-1 and TRBJ2-7, is KAGVTQTPRYLIKTRGQQVTLSCSPISGHRSVSWYQQTPGQGLQFLFEYFSETQRNKGNFPGRFSGRQFSNSRSEMNVSTLELGDSALYLCASSPGTAYEQYFGPGTRLTVT.

The genes are TRBV6-4 and TRBJ2-7; 9 positions agree with TRBD1. The CDR3 contains 14 residues. Germline V gene sequence: CDR1 MRHNA, CDR2 SNTAGT. With V trimmed by 3 bases and J by 5 bases, 5 bases remained unmatched. Written as DNA, the CDR3 is TGTGCCAGCAGTGAGGTGGGACAGGGAAACGAGCAGTACTTC. Its protein is CASSEVGQGNEQYF.